This is a list of T cell receptor beta chains from one sample in a study of cytomegalovirus exposure and HLA in healthy donors. Produced via immunoSEQ multiplex PCR; TCRdb's table is partial and in-frame only. The sample lists about 69,000 clones, around 68% seen once, with about a tenth in the top ten. The source material was PBMCs. The receptors stem from a woman in her twenties or thirties in good health and CMV-seronegative. CDR3s include the opening cysteine and the closing phenylalanine or tryptophan. The D gene is left open where the match is weak. Rows give clone size only sometimes, using once, few, many, or a class for an expanded clone.

D: TRBD2; J: TRBJ2-5; size: -; V: TRBV9; DNA: TGTGCCAGCTGTCGTAGCGGGGGGGATCAAGAGACCCAGTACTTC; CDR3: CASCRSGGDQETQYF
D: -; J: TRBJ1-2; size: -; V: TRBV5-1; DNA: TGCGCCAGCAGCTTGGGGGGCATTAATGGCTACACCTTC; CDR3: CASSLGGINGYTF
D: TRBD2; J: TRBJ2-7; size: -; V: TRBV28; DNA: TGTGCCAGCAGTTACCAGCTAGCGGGGGGCCCCTACGAGCAGTACTTC; CDR3: CASSYQLAGGPYEQYF
D: TRBD1; J: TRBJ2-7; size: -; V: TRBV29-1; DNA: TGCAGCGTTGTGACCGGACAGGTGGGATCCTACGAGCAGTACTTC; CDR3: CSVVTGQVGSYEQYF
D: -; J: TRBJ2-7; size: -; V: TRBV25-1; DNA: TGTGCCAGCAGTGAGGGGCTGAGGATTACCTACGAGCAGTACTTC; CDR3: CASSEGLRITYEQYF
D: TRBD2; J: TRBJ2-7; size: few; V: TRBV5-1; DNA: TGCGCCAGCAGTTTAACCACCCCGGGACTAGCGGGGATTTACGAGCAGTACTTC; CDR3: CASSLTTPGLAGIYEQYF
D: -; J: TRBJ2-1; size: -; V: TRBV30; DNA: TGTGCCTGCCCACGGGCGGGCTTCTCCTACAATGAGCAGTTCTTC; CDR3: CACPRAGFSYNEQFF
D: -; J: TRBJ1-5; size: -; V: TRBV18; DNA: TGTGCCAGCTCACCAAATTCATCCAGGGTCGGTCAGCCCCAGCATTTT; CDR3: CASSPNSSRVGQPQHF
D: TRBD1; J: TRBJ2-2; size: -; V: TRBV5-1; DNA: TGCGCCAGCAGCTTGGGTATCCCGGGACAGGGGAACACCGGGGAGCTGTTTTTT; CDR3: CASSLGIPGQGNTGELFF
D: -; J: TRBJ2-7; size: -; V: TRBV30; DNA: TGTGCCTCGTCGGGGTACGAGCAGTACTTC; CDR3: CASSGYEQYF
D: -; J: TRBJ2-5; size: -; V: TRBV28; DNA: TGTGCCAGCAGTCGGGGTTTGGGGAACCAAGAGACCCAGTACTTC; CDR3: CASSRGLGNQETQYF
D: TRBD1; J: TRBJ1-1; size: few; V: TRBV5-1; DNA: TGCGCCAGCAGCTTTGGACAGGGGAACACTGAAGCTTTCTTT; CDR3: CASSFGQGNTEAFF
D: TRBD1; J: TRBJ1-1; size: -; V: TRBV2; DNA: TGTGCCAGTGAAACAGGGGTCGCGAACACTGAAGCTTTCTTT; CDR3: CASETGVANTEAFF
D: -; J: TRBJ2-7; size: -; V: TRBV7-9; DNA: TGTGCCAGCAGTGGGGCGTTTCGTTCTAACTACGAGCAGTACTTC; CDR3: CASSGAFRSNYEQYF
D: TRBD2; J: TRBJ2-5; size: few; V: TRBV5-6; DNA: TGTGCCAGCAGCTTACCGGGACTACGAGGAGGGTCGGAGACCCAGTACTTC; CDR3: CASSLPGLRGGSETQYF
D: TRBD2; J: TRBJ2-2; size: -; V: TRBV10-3; DNA: TGTGCCATCAGTGGCGGGGAGGGGAACACCGGGGAGCTGTTTTTT; CDR3: CAISGGEGNTGELFF
D: TRBD1; J: TRBJ1-2; size: once; V: TRBV30; DNA: TGTGCCTGGGGACAGGGGGCACTTGGGGGCTACACCTTC; CDR3: CAWGQGALGGYTF
D: TRBD2; J: TRBJ2-1; size: -; V: TRBV6-4; DNA: TGTGCCAGCAGTGATGGGCGGGGGGGCCACGATGAGCAGTTCTTC; CDR3: CASSDGRGGHDEQFF
D: -; J: TRBJ1-1; size: -; V: TRBV2; DNA: TGTGCCAGCAGGCCGCGGGCAGCAAACACTGAAGCTTTCTTT; CDR3: CASRPRAANTEAFF
D: TRBD2; J: TRBJ2-5; size: -; V: TRBV30; DNA: TGTGCCTGGTCCCTCGGGGCGGGGGAAGAGACCCAGTACTTC; CDR3: CAWSLGAGEETQYF
D: -; J: TRBJ1-2; size: -; V: TRBV6-1; DNA: TGTGCCAGCAGTGCAGGGGAGGGCAGGCCAGCTAACTATGGCTACACCTTC; CDR3: CASSAGEGRPANYGYTF
D: TRBD1; J: TRBJ1-1; size: -; V: TRBV7-2; DNA: TGTGCCAGCAGCCCCAGTGGTCACAGGGGGAACACTGAAGCTTTCTTT; CDR3: CASSPSGHRGNTEAFF
D: -; J: TRBJ1-6; size: once; V: TRBV11-3; DNA: TGTGCCAGCAGCTCCACTACAGGTTCACCCCTCCACTTT; CDR3: CASSSTTGSPLHF
D: -; J: TRBJ1-3; size: -; V: TRBV19; DNA: TGTGCCAGTAGTATCGCGGGAAGCCCGTCTGTTGGAAACACCATATATTTT; CDR3: CASSIAGSPSVGNTIYF
D: -; J: TRBJ1-1; size: -; V: TRBV7-3; DNA: TGTGCCAGCAGCTTAACAGGGGTGAACACTGAAGCTTTCTTT; CDR3: CASSLTGVNTEAFF
D: -; J: TRBJ2-7; size: -; V: TRBV7-2; DNA: TGTGCCAGCAGCTTAGGAGCCTACGAGCAGTACTTC; CDR3: CASSLGAYEQYF
D: TRBD2; J: TRBJ2-7; size: few; V: TRBV2; DNA: TGTGCCAGCAAGACCCGGGGGGGCCGAGCCTACGAGCAGTACTTC; CDR3: CASKTRGGRAYEQYF
D: -; J: TRBJ1-4; size: many; V: TRBV27; DNA: TGTGCCAGCAGTTTGATGGTCTCGGATGAAAAACTGTTTTTT; CDR3: CASSLMVSDEKLFF
D: -; J: TRBJ1-1; size: -; V: TRBV5-4; DNA: TGTGCCAGCAGCACGGGGACTGGACTCGAAGCTTTCTTT; CDR3: CASSTGTGLEAFF
D: TRBD2; J: TRBJ2-3; size: -; V: TRBV10-3; DNA: TGTGCCATCCAGAAAGGAAGAGCGGGGGGGCCAGGGTTGGCAGATACGCAGTATTTT; CDR3: CAIQKGRAGGPGLADTQYF
D: TRBD1; J: TRBJ2-7; size: few; V: TRBV11-2; DNA: TGTGCCAGCAGCTTAGCCCCGGGACAGACCTACGAGCAGTACTTC; CDR3: CASSLAPGQTYEQYF
D: -; J: TRBJ2-2; size: -; V: TRBV9; DNA: TGTGCCAGCAGCGTAGCCAGTAGCTCCGGGGAGCTGTTTTTT; CDR3: CASSVASSSGELFF
D: -; J: TRBJ2-5; size: -; V: TRBV6-6; DNA: TGTGCCAGCAGTTACGTATACGGAGAACAAGAGACCCAGTACTTC; CDR3: CASSYVYGEQETQYF
D: TRBD2; J: TRBJ2-2; size: -; V: TRBV10-1; DNA: TGCGCCAGCAGCAATAGCACTAGCGGGGGGACTTACACCGGGGAGCTGTTTTTT; CDR3: CASSNSTSGGTYTGELFF
D: TRBD1; J: TRBJ2-7; size: -; V: TRBV28; DNA: TGTGCCAGCCGCCCTTCGGGACAGGGGATCTACGAGCAGTACTTC; CDR3: CASRPSGQGIYEQYF
D: -; J: TRBJ1-5; size: -; V: TRBV19; DNA: TGTGCCAGTAGTAAGACTAACTCCCAACGCGGCAATCAGCCCCAGCATTTT; CDR3: CASSKTNSQRGNQPQHF
D: -; J: TRBJ2-7; size: few; V: TRBV10-3; DNA: TGTGCCATCAGTTTAACTCAGGGAAGTTCGTCCTACGAGCAGTACTTC; CDR3: CAISLTQGSSSYEQYF
D: TRBD1; J: TRBJ2-7; size: -; V: TRBV11-3; DNA: TGTGCCAGCAGTTCACAGGGGAAGGTGCAGTACTTC; CDR3: CASSSQGKVQYF
D: TRBD1; J: TRBJ1-1; size: -; V: TRBV19; DNA: TGTGCCAGTAGTATAGGACAGGGGCGCATGAACACTGAAGCTTTCTTT; CDR3: CASSIGQGRMNTEAFF
D: -; J: TRBJ1-5; size: -; V: TRBV15; DNA: TGTGCCACCAGCCCCGGGGGACAGCCCCAGCATTTT; CDR3: CATSPGGQPQHF